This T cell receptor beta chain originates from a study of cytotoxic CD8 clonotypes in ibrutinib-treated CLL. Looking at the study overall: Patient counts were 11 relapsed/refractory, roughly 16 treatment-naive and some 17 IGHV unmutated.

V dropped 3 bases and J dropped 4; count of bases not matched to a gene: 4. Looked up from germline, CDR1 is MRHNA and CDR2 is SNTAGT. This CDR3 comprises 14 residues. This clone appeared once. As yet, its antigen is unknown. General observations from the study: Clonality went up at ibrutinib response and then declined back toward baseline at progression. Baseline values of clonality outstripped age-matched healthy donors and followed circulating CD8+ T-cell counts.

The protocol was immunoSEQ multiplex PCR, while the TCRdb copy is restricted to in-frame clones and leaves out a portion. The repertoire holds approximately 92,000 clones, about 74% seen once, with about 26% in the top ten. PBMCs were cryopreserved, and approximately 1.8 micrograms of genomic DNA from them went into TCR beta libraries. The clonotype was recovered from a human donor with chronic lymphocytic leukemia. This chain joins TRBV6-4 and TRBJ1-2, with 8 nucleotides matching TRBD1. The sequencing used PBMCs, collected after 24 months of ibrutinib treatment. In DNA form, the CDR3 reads TGTGCCAGCAGTGAAGGACAGGGCAGCTATGGCTACACCTTC. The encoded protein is CASSEGQGSYGYTF.